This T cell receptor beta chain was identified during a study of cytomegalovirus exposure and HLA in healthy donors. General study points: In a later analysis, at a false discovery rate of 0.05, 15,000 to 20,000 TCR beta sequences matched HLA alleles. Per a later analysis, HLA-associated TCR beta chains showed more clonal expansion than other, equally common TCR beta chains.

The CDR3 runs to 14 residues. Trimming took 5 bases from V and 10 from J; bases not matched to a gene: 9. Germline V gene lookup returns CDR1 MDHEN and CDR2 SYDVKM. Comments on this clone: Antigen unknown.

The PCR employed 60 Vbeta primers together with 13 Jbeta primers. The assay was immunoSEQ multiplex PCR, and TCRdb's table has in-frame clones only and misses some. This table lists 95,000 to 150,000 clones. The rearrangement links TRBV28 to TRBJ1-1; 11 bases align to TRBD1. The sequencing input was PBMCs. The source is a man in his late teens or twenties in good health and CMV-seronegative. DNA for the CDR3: TGTGCCAGCAGTACCGGGACAGGGGGACGAGCAGCTTTCTTT. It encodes CASSTGTGGRAAFF.